The rows below give T cell receptor beta chains drawn from one sample of a study of blood T cell repertoires in COVID-19. Generated by immunoSEQ multiplex PCR, the TCRdb table keeps only in-frame clones and is missing some. The sample lists some 110,000 clones; about 83% were seen once. Specimen: peripheral blood. The receptors were sampled from a human donor in a cohort sampled during active COVID-19. Both conserved end residues are part of each CDR3. Fields, in order: V gene, J gene, D gene, clone size, CDR3 protein, CDR3 DNA. A D gene is named only where the DNA matches it firmly. The size entry is marked missing in some rows and otherwise reads once, few, many or a size class.

V: TRBV18; J: TRBJ2-5; D: .; size: .; CDR3: CASSPLDREETQYF; DNA: TGTGCCAGCTCACCACTTGACAGAGAAGAGACCCAGTACTTC
V: TRBV28; J: TRBJ1-1; D: .; size: .; CDR3: CASRGGGPREAFF; DNA: TGTGCCAGCAGAGGGGGGGGGCCCCGGGAAGCTTTCTTT
V: TRBV5-4; J: TRBJ2-7; D: TRBD1; size: .; CDR3: CASSPGTGSYF; DNA: TGTGCCAGCAGCCCCGGGACAGGGTCTTACTTC
V: TRBV5-6; J: TRBJ1-3; D: .; size: .; CDR3: CASSFRGPGNTIYF; DNA: TGTGCCAGCAGCTTCAGGGGACCTGGAAACACCATATATTTT
V: TRBV18; J: TRBJ2-5; D: TRBD2; size: .; CDR3: CASSPLGTSGRETQYF; DNA: TGTGCCAGCTCACCACTCGGAACTAGCGGGAGAGAGACCCAGTACTTC
V: TRBV6-5; J: TRBJ1-5; D: TRBD1; size: .; CDR3: CASSGGGGRQPQHF; DNA: TGTGCCAGCAGCGGAGGAGGGGGCAGGCAGCCCCAGCATTTT
V: TRBV4-1; J: TRBJ2-3; D: .; size: .; CDR3: CASSLVIADTQYF; DNA: TGCGCCAGCAGTCTTGTCATAGCAGATACGCAGTATTTT
V: TRBV18; J: TRBJ1-1; D: .; size: .; CDR3: CASSPLGGNTEAFF; DNA: TGTGCCAGCTCTCCCTTAGGAGGGAACACTGAAGCTTTCTTT
V: TRBV7-9; J: TRBJ2-1; D: TRBD1; size: .; CDR3: CASSSGQGTEQFF; DNA: TGTGCCAGCAGCTCGGGACAGGGGACTGAGCAGTTCTTC
V: TRBV6-5; J: TRBJ2-5; D: .; size: .; CDR3: CASSSEQGLPLYF; DNA: TGTGCCAGCAGTTCCGAACAGGGCCTTCCGCTGTACTTC
V: TRBV6-5; J: TRBJ2-7; D: .; size: .; CDR3: CASRTPGYEQYF; DNA: TGTGCCAGCCGAACTCCCGGGTACGAGCAGTACTTC
V: TRBV10-3; J: TRBJ1-2; D: TRBD1; size: .; CDR3: CAISESTQGASYGYTF; DNA: TGTGCCATCAGTGAGTCGACTCAGGGGGCTTCTTATGGCTACACCTTC
V: TRBV6-5; J: TRBJ2-7; D: .; size: few; CDR3: CASSYRPRGTYEQYF; DNA: TGTGCCAGCAGTTACAGGCCCCGGGGGACCTACGAGCAGTACTTC
V: TRBV6-5; J: TRBJ2-6; D: .; size: .; CDR3: CASSYRGSYGANVLTF; DNA: TGTGCCAGCAGTTACAGAGGTTCGTACGGGGCCAACGTCCTGACTTTC
V: TRBV19; J: TRBJ1-1; D: .; size: .; CDR3: CASSGIRIEYTEAFF; DNA: TGTGCTAGTTCGGGGATCCGGATAGAGTACACTGAAGCTTTCTTT
V: TRBV24-1; J: TRBJ1-5; D: .; size: .; CDR3: CATSDGGRVNQPQHF; DNA: TGTGCCACCAGTGATGGGGGCAGGGTCAATCAGCCCCAGCATTTT
V: TRBV5-1; J: TRBJ2-7; D: TRBD2; size: .; CDR3: CASSWGLAGGISYEQYF; DNA: TGCGCCAGCAGCTGGGGACTAGCGGGAGGGATTTCCTACGAGCAGTACTTC
V: TRBV6-5; J: TRBJ2-7; D: .; size: .; CDR3: CASSYSISGPSYEQYF; DNA: TGTGCCAGCAGTTACTCGATAAGTGGGCCCTCCTACGAGCAGTACTTC
V: TRBV5-6; J: TRBJ2-7; D: .; size: .; CDR3: CASSLFGQGGNEQYF; DNA: TGTGCCAGCAGCTTGTTTGGGCAGGGTGGCAACGAGCAGTACTTC
V: TRBV7-6; J: TRBJ2-7; D: .; size: .; CDR3: CASSAFSESAYEQYF; DNA: TGTGCCAGCAGCGCCTTTTCGGAGTCGGCCTACGAGCAGTACTTC
V: TRBV27; J: TRBJ2-3; D: TRBD1; size: .; CDR3: CASSPHPGQGGTDTQYF; DNA: TGTGCCAGCAGCCCTCACCCGGGACAGGGAGGGACAGATACGCAGTATTTT
V: TRBV11-2; J: TRBJ2-7; D: .; size: .; CDR3: CASSLGAAVGQYF; DNA: TGTGCCAGCAGCTTAGGGGCAGCAGTGGGGCAGTACTTC
V: TRBV19; J: TRBJ1-5; D: TRBD1; size: .; CDR3: CASSEQQGPQPQHF; DNA: TGTGCCAGTAGTGAGCAACAGGGGCCTCAGCCCCAGCATTTT
V: TRBV5-1; J: TRBJ1-6; D: .; size: .; CDR3: CASSILPGLRLSSYNSPLHF; DNA: TGCGCCAGCAGCATACTTCCGGGACTGAGATTGAGCTCCTATAATTCACCCCTCCACTTT
V: TRBV28; J: TRBJ2-5; D: .; size: .; CDR3: CASSTQGGETQYF; DNA: TGTGCCAGCAGTACACAGGGGGGGGAGACCCAGTACTTC
V: TRBV13; J: TRBJ2-1; D: .; size: .; CDR3: CASSPERRSYNEQFF; DNA: TGTGCCAGCAGCCCTGAGCGACGTTCCTACAATGAGCAGTTCTTC
V: TRBV6-5; J: TRBJ2-7; D: .; size: .; CDR3: CASSYSHAYEQYF; DNA: TGTGCCAGCAGTTACAGCCACGCCTACGAGCAGTACTTC
V: TRBV11-2; J: TRBJ2-7; D: .; size: .; CDR3: CASSIGGEQYF; DNA: TGTGCCAGCAGCATCGGCGGTGAGCAGTACTTC
V: TRBV6-4; J: TRBJ2-1; D: TRBD2; size: .; CDR3: CASSEMFTSGRGEQFF; DNA: TGTGCCAGCAGTGAAATGTTTACTAGCGGGAGAGGCGAGCAGTTCTTC
V: TRBV30; J: TRBJ1-3; D: .; size: once; CDR3: CAWSRTLSSGNTIYF; DNA: TGTGCCTGGAGTAGGACACTTTCCTCTGGAAACACCATATATTTT
V: TRBV2; J: TRBJ2-3; D: TRBD1; size: few; CDR3: CASSGRQGITDTQYF; DNA: TGTGCCAGCAGTGGCCGACAGGGCATCACAGATACGCAGTATTTT